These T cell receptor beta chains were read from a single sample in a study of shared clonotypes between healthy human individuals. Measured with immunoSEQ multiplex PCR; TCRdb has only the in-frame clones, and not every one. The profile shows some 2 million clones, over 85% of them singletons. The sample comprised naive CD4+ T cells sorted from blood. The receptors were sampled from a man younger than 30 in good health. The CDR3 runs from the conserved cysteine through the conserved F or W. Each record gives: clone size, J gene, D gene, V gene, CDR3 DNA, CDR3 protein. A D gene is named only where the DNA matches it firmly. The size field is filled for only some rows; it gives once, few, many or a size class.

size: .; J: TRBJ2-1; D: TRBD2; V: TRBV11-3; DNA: TGTGCCAGCAGCCACTCGGGGCTAGCGGGGGAGAATGAGCAGTTCTTC; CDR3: CASSHSGLAGENEQFF
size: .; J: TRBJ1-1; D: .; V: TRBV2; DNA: TGTGCCAGCGCAAAGAACACTGAAGCTTTCTTT; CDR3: CASAKNTEAFF
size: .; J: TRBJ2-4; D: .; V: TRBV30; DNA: TGTGCCTGGACTTCTGGGGAAAACATTCAGTACTTC; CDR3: CAWTSGENIQYF
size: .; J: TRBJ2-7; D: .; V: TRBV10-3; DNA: TGTGCCATCAGTGTTTCAGGGCGAGAGCAGTACTTC; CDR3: CAISVSGREQYF
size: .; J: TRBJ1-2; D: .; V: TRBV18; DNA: TGTGCCAGCTCACCACCGACTGGTAACTATGGCTACACCTTC; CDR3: CASSPPTGNYGYTF
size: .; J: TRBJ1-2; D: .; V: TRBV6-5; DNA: TGTGCCAGCAGCACTCCGGGGGAGGGTGGCTACACCTTC; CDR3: CASSTPGEGGYTF
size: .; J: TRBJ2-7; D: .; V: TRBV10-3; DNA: TGTGCCATCGGTGGACAAATCTACGAGCAGTACTTC; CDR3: CAIGGQIYEQYF
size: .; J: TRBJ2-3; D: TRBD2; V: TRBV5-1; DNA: TGCGCCAGCACGGCGGGGGGGCCAGGAGATACGCAGTATTTT; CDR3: CASTAGGPGDTQYF
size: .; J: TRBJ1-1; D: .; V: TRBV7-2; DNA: TGTGCCAGCAGCTTAGCTGAACCTAAAATGAACACTGAAGCTTTCTTT; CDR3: CASSLAEPKMNTEAFF
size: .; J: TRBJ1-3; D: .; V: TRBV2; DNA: TGTGCCAGCAGTGAAGCCTCCGGGGGAACAGGAAACACCATATATTTT; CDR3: CASSEASGGTGNTIYF
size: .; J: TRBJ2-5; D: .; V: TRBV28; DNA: TGTGCCAGCAGCCCCGAAGGGACGGCTGCGACCCAGTACTTC; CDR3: CASSPEGTAATQYF
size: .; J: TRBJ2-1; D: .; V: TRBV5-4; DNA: TGTGCCAGCGGAGCACACGGGGGAGTCTACAATGAGCAGTTCTTC; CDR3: CASGAHGGVYNEQFF
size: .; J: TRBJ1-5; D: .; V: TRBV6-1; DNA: TGTGCCAGCAGTGAAAAGGCCATAAATCAGCCCCAGCATTTT; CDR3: CASSEKAINQPQHF
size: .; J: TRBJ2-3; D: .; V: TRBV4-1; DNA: TGCGCCAGCAGCCAAGATTATGGTGGCCTCACAGATACGCAGTATTTT; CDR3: CASSQDYGGLTDTQYF
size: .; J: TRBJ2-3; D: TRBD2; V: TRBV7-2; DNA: TGTGCCAGCAGCTTTCGACGGGAGGCTGATACGCAGTATTTT; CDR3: CASSFRREADTQYF
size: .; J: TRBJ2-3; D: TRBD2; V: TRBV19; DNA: TGTGCCAGTAGTATGGTTAGCGGGGGGTCCACAGATACGCAGTATTTT; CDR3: CASSMVSGGSTDTQYF
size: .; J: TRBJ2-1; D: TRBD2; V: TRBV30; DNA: TGTGCCTGGAGTGTAGCTAGCGGGGCCTGGGGTGAGCAGTTCTTC; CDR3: CAWSVASGAWGEQFF
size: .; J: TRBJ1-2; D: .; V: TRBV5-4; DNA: TGTGCCAGCAGCCAAGTAGGGAAGGACGATGGCTACACCTTC; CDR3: CASSQVGKDDGYTF
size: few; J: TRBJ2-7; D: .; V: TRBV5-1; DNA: TGCGCCAGCAGCTTGGCTCCCTCCTACGAGCAGTACTTC; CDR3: CASSLAPSYEQYF
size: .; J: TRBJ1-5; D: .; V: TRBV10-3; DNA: TGTGCCATCGCCCGGGCAGCGAAGACTCAGCCCCAGCATTTT; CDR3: CAIARAAKTQPQHF
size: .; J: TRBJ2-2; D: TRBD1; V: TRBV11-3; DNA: TGTGCCAGCAGCTTAGGGGACAGGAACACCGGGGAGCTGTTTTTT; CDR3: CASSLGDRNTGELFF
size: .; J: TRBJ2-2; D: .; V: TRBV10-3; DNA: TGTGCCATCACTTCAGGGGATCTGACCACCGGGGAGCTGTTTTTT; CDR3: CAITSGDLTTGELFF
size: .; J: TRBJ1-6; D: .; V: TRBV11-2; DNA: TGTGCCAGCAGCTTAGGCCCGAGGTTGTATAATTCACCCCTCCACTTT; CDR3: CASSLGPRLYNSPLHF
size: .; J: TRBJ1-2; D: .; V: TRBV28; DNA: TGTGCCAGCACCACAAGGTACGGGAAACCTAACTATGGCTACACCTTC; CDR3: CASTTRYGKPNYGYTF
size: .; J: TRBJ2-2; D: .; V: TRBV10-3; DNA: TGTGCCATCAGTGAGTCAGGACAGGGAAGCGGGAGGAACACCGGGGAGCTGTTTTTT; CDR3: CAISESGQGSGRNTGELFF
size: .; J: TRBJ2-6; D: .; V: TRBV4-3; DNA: TGCGCCAGCAGCCAGGACAAGGTTGGGGCGCCGGGCTCTGGGGCCAACGTCCTGACTTTC; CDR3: CASSQDKVGAPGSGANVLTF
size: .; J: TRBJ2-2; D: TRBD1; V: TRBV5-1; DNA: TGCGCCAGCAGCTTGAGGTGGACAGGCGGGAACACCGGGGAGCTGTTTTTT; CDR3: CASSLRWTGGNTGELFF
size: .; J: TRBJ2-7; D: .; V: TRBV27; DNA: TGTGCCAGCAGTCCGGACATTTCCTACGAGCAGTACTTC; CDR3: CASSPDISYEQYF
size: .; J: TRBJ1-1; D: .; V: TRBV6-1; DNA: TGTGCCAGCAGTGAAAATGGGGACATGAGTGGAGCTTTCTTT; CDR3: CASSENGDMSGAFF
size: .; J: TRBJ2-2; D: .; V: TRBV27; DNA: TGTGCCAGCAGTTTGCGACAGTTCACCGGGGAGCTGTTTTTT; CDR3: CASSLRQFTGELFF
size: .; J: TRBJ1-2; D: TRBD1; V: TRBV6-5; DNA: TGTGCCAGCAGCGAGGTCCTTGGGACAGCTTATGGCTACACCTTC; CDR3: CASSEVLGTAYGYTF
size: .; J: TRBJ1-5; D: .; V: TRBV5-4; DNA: TGTGCCAGCAGCTTGGTCCTCAATCAGCCCCAGCATTTT; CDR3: CASSLVLNQPQHF
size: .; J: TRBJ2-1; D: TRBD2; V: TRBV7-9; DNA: TGTGCCAGCAGCTCTCTGAGCGGGACCGATGAGCAGTTCTTC; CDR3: CASSSLSGTDEQFF
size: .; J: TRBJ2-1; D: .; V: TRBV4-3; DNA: TGCGCCAGCAGCCAAGAATCAGGTCGGAGCTCCTACAATGAGCAGTTCTTC; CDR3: CASSQESGRSSYNEQFF
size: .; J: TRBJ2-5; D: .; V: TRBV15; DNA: TGTGCCACCAGCAGAGATCCGGCAGGGCGGCCCCAGTACTTC; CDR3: CATSRDPAGRPQYF
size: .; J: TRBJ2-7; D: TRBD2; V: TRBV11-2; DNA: TGTGCCAGCAGCTTAGATCTCGGCGGGGGGGCTTACGAGCAGTACTTC; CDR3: CASSLDLGGGAYEQYF
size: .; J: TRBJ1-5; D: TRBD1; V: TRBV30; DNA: TGTGCCTGGAGTTCCGACCTAATATCCGGGACAGGAAAAAATCAGCCCCAGCATTTT; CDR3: CAWSSDLISGTGKNQPQHF
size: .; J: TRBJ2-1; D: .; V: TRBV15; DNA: TGTGCCACCAGCAGAGCCAGGGGCATCGCAGGCAATGAGCAGTTCTTC; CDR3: CATSRARGIAGNEQFF
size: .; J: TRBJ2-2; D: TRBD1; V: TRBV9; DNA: TGTGCCAGCAGCGCTTCACAGGGGATGAACACCGGGGAGCTGTTTTTT; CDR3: CASSASQGMNTGELFF
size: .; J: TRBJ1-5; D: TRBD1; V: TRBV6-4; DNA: TGTGCCAGCAGTGACGATGGAGACAGGGGGCGCGGAGGCAATCAGCCCCAGCATTTT; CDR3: CASSDDGDRGRGGNQPQHF
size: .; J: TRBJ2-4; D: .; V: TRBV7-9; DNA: TGTGCCAGCAGCTTAGTAGTGGGTAGTATGTCCAAAAACATTCAGTACTTC; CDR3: CASSLVVGSMSKNIQYF
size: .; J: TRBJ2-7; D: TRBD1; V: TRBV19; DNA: TGTGCCAGTAGTATCGGACAGGGAAGGCCCTACGAGCAGTACTTC; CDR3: CASSIGQGRPYEQYF
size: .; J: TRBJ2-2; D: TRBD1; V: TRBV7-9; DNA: TGTGCCAGCAGCAAAGGACAGGGGAACACCGGGGAGCTGTTTTTT; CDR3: CASSKGQGNTGELFF
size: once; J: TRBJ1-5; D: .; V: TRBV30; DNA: TGTGCCTGGAGGAGCGATAGCAATCAGCCCCAGCATTTT; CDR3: CAWRSDSNQPQHF
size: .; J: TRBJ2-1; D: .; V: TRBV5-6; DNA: TGTGCCAGCAGCAACCGGGGCTTCTACAATGAGCAGTTCTTC; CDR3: CASSNRGFYNEQFF